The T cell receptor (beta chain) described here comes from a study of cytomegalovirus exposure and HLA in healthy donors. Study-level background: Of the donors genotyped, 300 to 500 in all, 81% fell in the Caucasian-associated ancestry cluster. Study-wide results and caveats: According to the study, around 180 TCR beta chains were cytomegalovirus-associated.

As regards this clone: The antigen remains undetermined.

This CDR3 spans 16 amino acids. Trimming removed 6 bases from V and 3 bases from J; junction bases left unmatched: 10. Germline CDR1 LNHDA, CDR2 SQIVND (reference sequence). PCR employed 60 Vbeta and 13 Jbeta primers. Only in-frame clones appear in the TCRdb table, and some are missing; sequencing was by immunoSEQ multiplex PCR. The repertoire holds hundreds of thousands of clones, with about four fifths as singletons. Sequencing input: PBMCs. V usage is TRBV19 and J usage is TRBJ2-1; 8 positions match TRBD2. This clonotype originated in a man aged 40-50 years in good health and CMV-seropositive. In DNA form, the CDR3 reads TGTGCCAGTAGAAAACATACTAGCGGTATCTACAATGAGCAGTTCTTC. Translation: CASRKHTSGIYNEQFF.